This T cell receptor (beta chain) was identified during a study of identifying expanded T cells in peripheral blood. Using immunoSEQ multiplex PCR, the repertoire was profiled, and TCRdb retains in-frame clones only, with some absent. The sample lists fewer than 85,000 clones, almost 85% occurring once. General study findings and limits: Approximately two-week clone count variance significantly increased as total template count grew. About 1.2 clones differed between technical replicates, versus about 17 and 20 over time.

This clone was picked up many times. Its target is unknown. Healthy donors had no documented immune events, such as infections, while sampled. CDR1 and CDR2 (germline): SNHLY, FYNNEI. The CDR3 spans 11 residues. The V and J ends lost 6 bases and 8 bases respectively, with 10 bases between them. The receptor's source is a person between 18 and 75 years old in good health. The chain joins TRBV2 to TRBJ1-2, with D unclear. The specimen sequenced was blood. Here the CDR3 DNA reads TGTGCCAGCAGGTACGACGGCGGCTACACCTTC. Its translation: CASRYDGGYTF.